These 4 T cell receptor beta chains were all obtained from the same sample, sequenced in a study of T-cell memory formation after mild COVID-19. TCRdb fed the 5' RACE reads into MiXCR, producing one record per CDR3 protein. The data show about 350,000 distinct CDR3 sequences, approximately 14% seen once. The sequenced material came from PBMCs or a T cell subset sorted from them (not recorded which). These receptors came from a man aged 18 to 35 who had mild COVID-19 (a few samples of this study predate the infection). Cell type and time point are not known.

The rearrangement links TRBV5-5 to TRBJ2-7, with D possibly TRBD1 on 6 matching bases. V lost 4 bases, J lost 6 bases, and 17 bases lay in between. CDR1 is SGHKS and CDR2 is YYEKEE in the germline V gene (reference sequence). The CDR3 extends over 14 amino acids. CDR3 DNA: TGTGCCAGCAGCCTTACAGGGTTACAGGGCGAGCAGTACTTC. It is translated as CASSLTGLQGEQYF.

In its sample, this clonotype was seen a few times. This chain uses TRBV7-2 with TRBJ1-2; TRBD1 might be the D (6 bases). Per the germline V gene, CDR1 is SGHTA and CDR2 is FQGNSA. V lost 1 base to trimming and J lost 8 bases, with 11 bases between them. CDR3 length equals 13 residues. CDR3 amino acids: CASSLDTGTGYTF. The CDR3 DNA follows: TGTGCCAGCAGCTTAGATACAGGGACCGGCTACACCTTC.

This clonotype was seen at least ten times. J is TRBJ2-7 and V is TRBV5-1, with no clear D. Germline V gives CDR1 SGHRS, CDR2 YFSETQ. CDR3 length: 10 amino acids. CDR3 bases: TGCACCAAAGGAGTAGGCGAGCAGTACTTC. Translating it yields CTKGVGEQYF.

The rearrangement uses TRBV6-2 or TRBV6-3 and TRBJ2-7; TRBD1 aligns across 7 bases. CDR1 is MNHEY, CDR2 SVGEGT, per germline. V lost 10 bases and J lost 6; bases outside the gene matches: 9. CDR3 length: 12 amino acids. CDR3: CATQEAGGEQYV. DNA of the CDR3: TGTGCCACCCAGGAGGCAGGGGGCGAGCAGTACGTC.